This T cell receptor (beta chain) was retrieved from a study of regulatory T cells in long-lasting Graves disease. TCR beta libraries were built with iRepertoire HTBI primers and Arm-PCR of CDR3 regions. TCRdb re-called the multiplex PCR reads through MiXCR, storing one row per CDR3 protein. This sample has just over 600,000 distinct CDR3 sequences, with about 16% found just once. Time point here: newly diagnosed GD, antithyroid drugs for less than 3 months. PBMCs were the source of the RNA used for TCR sequencing. This clonotype was observed at least ten times. CDR3 length: 14 residues. V gave up 1 base and J gave up 6 bases, with 13 bases separating them. Germline assignment: CDR1 SGHTA and CDR2 FQGTGA. This sample also appeared in a second study, on T cells in Graves' hyperthyroidism and ophthalmopathy. Per that paper: The HTBI primer set served for first-round RT-PCR of the TCR CDR3. Among thyroid clonotypes expanded above 0.001, most also appeared in blood.

This TCR derives from a woman younger than 45 with Graves disease. This sample comprised peripheral blood mononuclear cells (PBMCs), obtained at new diagnosis, from a patient treated with antithyroid drugs. The chain carries TRBV7-3 and TRBJ2-7; D possibly corresponds to TRBD2 (6 bases). CDR3 sequence (DNA): TGTGCCAGCAGCTTAATGGGAAAGGAGGGCGAGCAGTACTTC. Translation gives CASSLMGKEGEQYF.